These 15 T cell receptor beta chains came from one sample sequenced in a study of blood T cell repertoires in COVID-19. Measured with immunoSEQ multiplex PCR; TCRdb has only the in-frame clones, and not every one. The table shows about 61,000 clones, with approximately 91% occurring only once. Sequenced sample: peripheral blood. The receptors stem from a woman aged 45-59 years with active or convalescent COVID-19.

The rearrangement links TRBV15 to TRBJ2-2; maybe TRBD1 (6 bases). The CDR3 contains 20 residues. The ends were cut back, 4 bases at V and 4 bases at J, with 28 bases in the middle. Germline V gene data show CDR1 as LNHNV and CDR2 as YYDKDF (reference sequence). The CDR3 region has the DNA TGTGCCACCAGCACCCGGCCTAGGGACATTTCCGTTCTGGGCACCGGGGAGCTGTTTTTT. Translation gives CATSTRPRDISVLGTGELFF.

The chain links TRBV2 to TRBJ1-1; 10 positions agree with TRBD1. This CDR3 is built from 13 residues. V shed 7 bases, J shed 11 bases, and the junction held 10 bases outside the gene matches. Germline CDR1 and CDR2: SNHLY and FYNNEI. CDR3 sequence reads: CASIPDGTGAAFF. The CDR3 DNA sequence: TGTGCCAGCATTCCGGATGGGACAGGGGCTGCTTTCTTT.

The chain links TRBV2 to TRBJ2-7, with D perhaps TRBD1 (6 bases). Trimming pared 8 bases from V and 3 bases from J, leaving 14 bases between. Germline V lookup: CDR1 SNHLY, CDR2 FYNNEI. This CDR3 has 13 amino acids. The CDR3 loop is CASCSQGIYEQYF. The CDR3 nucleotides are TGTGCCAGCTGTTCGCAGGGGATCTACGAGCAGTACTTC.

The chain combines TRBV7-3 with TRBJ2-1, with 8 positions matching TRBD2. The CDR3 spans 19 residues. The ends lost 2 bases at V and 8 bases at J; junction bases unmatched: 20. Per germline, CDR1 SGHTA and CDR2 FQGTGA. CDR3 sequence (DNA): TGTGCCAGCAGCTTAGTAAGCAGCGGGAGCGCAATAAGGACCCATGAGCAGTTCTTC. Translating it yields CASSLVSSGSAIRTHEQFF.

The V and J genes are TRBV7-9 and TRBJ1-2; TRBD1 matches 8 bases. The CDR3 extends over 15 amino acids. Germline CDR1 reads SEHNR; CDR2 reads FQNEAQ (reference sequence). V shed 5 bases and J 5 bases; nucleotides not matched to a gene: 10. The CDR3 DNA sequence: TGTGCCAGCAGCCGCGGACAGGGAGGGGTTTATGGCTACACCTTC. Its protein is CASSRGQGGVYGYTF.

The genes are TRBV19 and TRBJ1-1; 9 nucleotides agree with TRBD1. The germline CDR1 and CDR2 sequences are LNHDA and SQIVND (reference sequence). J was trimmed by 0 bases and V by 5 bases; bases with no gene match: 4. CDR3 length equals 15 residues. CDR3 region: CASSDRGGLNTEAFF. CDR3 DNA: TGTGCCAGTAGTGACAGGGGGGGATTGAACACTGAAGCTTTCTTT.

The gene calls are TRBV19 and TRBJ2-1; 12 bases are shared with TRBD2. The V gene's germline CDR1 is LNHDA and CDR2 SQIVND (reference sequence). The CDR3 runs to 20 residues. V lost 7 bases to trimming and J lost 1 base; unmatched junction nucleotides: 17. CDR3 coding DNA: TGTGCCAGTAATAAGGTCAGTGGACTAGCGGGAATCGGATCCTACAATGAGCAGTTCTTC. Translation: CASNKVSGLAGIGSYNEQFF.

This chain links TRBV3-1 (or the pseudogene TRBV3-2) with TRBJ2-1; 8 bases fit TRBD2. CDR1 is LGHDT, CDR2 YNNKEL, per germline (reference sequence). There are 15 residues in the CDR3. V was clipped by 5 bases and J by 3 bases; unmatched bases: 6. The CDR3, as DNA: TGTGCCAGCAGCGACCTGCGGGAGGTCTACAATGAGCAGTTCTTC. It specifies CASSDLREVYNEQFF.

The rearrangement uses TRBV19 and TRBJ2-1; a possible D gene is TRBD1 (5 bases). CDR1 LNHDA and CDR2 SQIVND come from the germline V gene (reference sequence). The CDR3 extends over 13 amino acids. Trimming took off 6 bases at V and 3 bases at J, with 9 bases between the two ends. The CDR3 sequence is CASSQDSYNEQFF. CDR3 coding DNA: TGTGCCAGTAGCCAAGACAGCTACAATGAGCAGTTCTTC.

The CDR3 nucleotides read TGCAGCGTTGAAGATGCAGGGGGGACTGAAGCTTTCTTT. Its translation: CSVEDAGGTEAFF. The chain links TRBV29-1 to TRBJ1-1, with 7 positions matching TRBD1. The V gene's germline CDR1 is SQVTM and CDR2 ANQGSEA. With 0 bases clipped from V and 5 bases from J, the junction kept 3 bases outside the gene matches. CDR3 size: 13 residues.

The V and J genes are TRBV9 and TRBJ2-1; 7 positions match TRBD1. Trimming at V came to 4 bases and at J to 3 bases, leaving 4 bases not matched to a gene. Per the germline V gene, CDR1 is SGDLS and CDR2 is YYNGEE. The CDR3 covers 14 residues. The DNA for the CDR3 is TGTGCCAGCAGCTTCGGGACAGTCTACAATGAGCAGTTCTTC. It yields the protein CASSFGTVYNEQFF.

J is TRBJ1-2 and V is TRBV11-2, with D maybe TRBD1 (5 bases). With 1 base removed from V and 1 base from J, the gap between germline ends came to 10 bases. Germline loops: CDR1 SGHAT, CDR2 FQNNGV. This CDR3 is built from 15 residues. In DNA form, the CDR3 reads TGTGCCAGCAGCTTAGGTCAGGGAGGTAACTATGGCTACACCTTC. Residues: CASSLGQGGNYGYTF. Full variable domain (missing parts from reference TRBV11-2 and TRBJ1-2): EAGVAQSPRYKIIEKRQSVAFWCNPISGHATLYWYQQILGQGPKLLIQFQNNGVVDDSQLPKDRFSAERLKGVDSTLKIQPAKLEDSAVYLCASSLGQGGNYGYTFGSGTRLTVV.

V gene TRBV9 combines with J gene TRBJ2-3; 9 nucleotides line up with TRBD1. The CDR3 is 15 residues long. Per the germline V gene, CDR1 is SGDLS and CDR2 is YYNGEE. V gave up 4 bases and J gave up 6 bases; unmatched junction bases: 9. CDR3 DNA sequence: TGTGCCAGCAGCTCGAGGACAGGGGCGGTGGATACGCAGTATTTT. Translation: CASSSRTGAVDTQYF.

This chain connects TRBV30 to TRBJ2-7; D is unresolved. V was trimmed by 0 bases and J by 2 bases, leaving 2 bases between them. This CDR3 is 11 amino acids long. Germline V CDR1 and CDR2: GTSNPN, SVGIG (reference sequence). The CDR3 is CAWSVTYEQYF. CDR3 nucleotide sequence: TGTGCCTGGAGTGTCACCTACGAGCAGTACTTC.

The rearrangement joins TRBV6-2 or TRBV6-3 to TRBJ2-3; the D is unclear. Germline V gene lookup returns CDR1 MNHEY and CDR2 SVGEGT. Trimming took 2 bases from V and 5 from J, leaving 5 bases between them. The CDR3 has 12 residues. The CDR3: CASSYIVDTQYF. CDR3 nucleotide sequence: TGTGCCAGCAGTTACATAGTAGATACGCAGTATTTT.